These 9 T cell receptor beta chains were all obtained from the same sample, sequenced in a study of spatial heterogeneity in lung cancer. Time point here: sample taken at primary tumor resection. Their cognate antigens are unknown. Findings of the study overall: The study found that expanded intratumoral alpha and beta TCR counts tracked tumor mutation counts.

From the 5' RACE reads, TCRdb called clonotypes with MiXCR, one entry per CDR3 protein. The table records some 7,000 distinct CDR3 sequences, 3% to 4% of them present only once. Sequences were derived from lung tumor tissue, sampled at surgery. These receptors all stem from a male donor with early-stage non-small cell lung cancer.

This clonotype is categorized as medium-sized (0.01 to 0.1%). The V and J genes are TRBV20-1 and TRBJ2-7, with D perhaps TRBD1 (6 bases). Germline V CDR1 and CDR2: DFQATT, SNEGSKA (reference sequence). This CDR3 is 14 amino acids long. Trimming took off 4 bases at V and 3 bases at J, with 16 bases between the two ends. CDR3 sequence (DNA): TGCAGTGCTAAGATACAGGGATCGAACTACGAGCAGTACTTC. It specifies CSAKIQGSNYEQYF.

The chain uses TRBV5-6 and TRBJ2-6; D perhaps matches TRBD1 (5 bases). V lost 4 bases to trimming and J lost 0 bases, with 8 bases between them. The germline V gene has CDR1 SGHDT and CDR2 YYEEEE. The CDR3 has 15 amino acids. In DNA, the CDR3 is TGTGCCAGCAGCGGACAAGACTCTGGGGCCAACGTCCTGACTTTC. Translated, it gives CASSGQDSGANVLTF.

This clonotype is medium-sized (0.01 to 0.1%) in the sample. This sequence joins TRBV6-1 and TRBJ2-6, with 9 bases fitting TRBD2. J gave up 1 base and V 3 bases, and 10 bases lay outside the gene matches. Germline lookup yields CDR1 MNHNS and CDR2 SASEGT. The CDR3 consists of 19 residues. Here the CDR3 DNA reads TGTGCCAGCAGTGAGCGGGGGGGGGCTTCCTATTCTGGGGCCAACGTCCTGACTTTC. As protein: CASSERGGASYSGANVLTF.

This clonotype was recorded at least ten times. The gene calls are TRBV7-9 and TRBJ1-1, with 7 nucleotides matching TRBD1. The CDR3 length is 13 residues. Unmatched junction bases numbered 5, after V lost 6 bases and J lost 4 bases. Germline V gives CDR1 SEHNR, CDR2 FQNEAQ (reference sequence). CDR3 DNA: TGTGCCAGCAGACTACAGGGGTTCACTGAAGCTTTCTTT. This codes for CASRLQGFTEAFF. The full variable domain, its missing parts supplied by reference TRBV7-9 and TRBJ1-1, is DTGVSQNPRHKITKRGQNVTFRCDPISEHNRLYWYRQTLGQGPEFLTYFQNEAQLEKSRLLSDRFSAERPKGSFSTLEIQRTEQGDSAMYLCASRLQGFTEAFFGQGTRLTVV.

There are many counts of this clonotype. CDR3 region: CASLRQMNTEAFF. The CDR3, as DNA: TGTGCCAGCCTGAGACAGATGAACACTGAAGCTTTCTTT. The chain combines TRBV6-1 with TRBJ1-1; tentatively, D is TRBD1 (5 bases). The germline V gene has CDR1 MNHNS and CDR2 SASEGT. This CDR3 comprises 13 residues. The V and J ends lost 8 bases and 0 bases respectively, with 10 bases between them.

Sample share makes this clonotype medium-sized. The genes are TRBV20-1 and TRBJ2-2; tentative D call: TRBD1 (5 bases). Per germline, CDR1 DFQATT and CDR2 SNEGSKA (reference sequence). The CDR3 loop spans 13 amino acids. Trimming cost V 3 bases and J 4 bases, with 9 bases left between them. The chain's CDR3 is CSARGRGTGELFF. CDR3 sequence (DNA): TGCAGTGCTAGGGGTAGGGGCACCGGGGAGCTGTTTTTT.

This clonotype was seen at least ten times. J is TRBJ2-1 and V is TRBV29-1, with 9 bases matching TRBD2. Germline trimming cut 4 bases from V and 6 bases from J; bases unmatched to any gene: 4. Germline CDR1 SQVTM, CDR2 ANQGSEA. The CDR3 length is 13 residues. The CDR3 reads CSVGDSGSNEQFF. The CDR3 DNA reads as TGCAGCGTTGGAGATAGCGGGAGCAATGAGCAGTTCTTC.

In its sample, this clonotype ranks as medium-sized. The V gene is TRBV7-9, the J gene TRBJ1-2; D unresolved. V was shortened by 5 bases and J by 5 bases, with 18 bases between the two germline ends. The CDR3 spans 15 residues. Germline CDR1 reads SEHNR; CDR2 reads FQNEAQ (reference sequence). CDR3: CASSLDVLLSYGYTF. CDR3 sequence (DNA): TGTGCCAGCAGCCTCGACGTACTACTTTCTTATGGCTACACCTTC.

The sample holds many counts of this clonotype. The chain combines TRBV27 with TRBJ2-3, with TRBD2 identical over 11 bases. CDR1 is MNHEY and CDR2 is SMNVEV in the germline V gene (reference sequence). The CDR3 extends over 16 amino acids. The V segment lost 5 bases and the J segment 3 bases; nucleotides outside the gene matches: 7. In DNA form, the CDR3 reads TGTGCCAGCAGTCCTCTACTAGCGGGGGCTACAGATACGCAGTATTTT. Its protein product is CASSPLLAGATDTQYF.